In this sample, the clone carrying this T cell receptor beta chain turned up many times. Its antigen is currently unknown. The sample is drawn from a study of regulatory T cells in long-lasting Graves disease. Study-level results: Persistent disease was characterized by preferential usage of TRBV28, TRBJ1-2 and TRBJ2-5.

Arm-PCR of CDR3 regions and iRepertoire HTBI primers were the basis on which TCR beta libraries were built. In TCRdb, the multiplex PCR reads were re-called with MiXCR into one record per CDR3 protein. Here the sample spans 450,000 to 600,000 distinct CDR3 sequences, approximately 12% being singletons. Time point defined: newly diagnosed GD, antithyroid drugs for less than 3 months. Extracted PBMC RNA gave rise to the TCR library. In this cohort, patients came from an endocrinology department located in Xi'an, China. The CDR3 runs to 15 residues. The V end was cut by 6 bases, the J end by 4 bases, with 15 bases between. Germline-derived CDR1 and CDR2 are LNHDA and SQIVND (reference sequence). This sample was shared with a second study, whose subject was T cells in Graves' hyperthyroidism and ophthalmopathy. Turning to that study: Hyperthyroidism patients were newly diagnosed, had disease duration under 2 months, and were aged 18 to 65 years. Clonotypes that were expanded in thyroid above 0.001 mostly appeared in blood too.

The chain employs TRBV19 and TRBJ1-4; the D gene is possibly TRBD1 (6 bases). The clonotype originates from a man under 40 with Graves disease. The input for sequencing was peripheral blood mononuclear cells (PBMCs), taken at new diagnosis, from a patient treated with antithyroid drugs. The CDR3 DNA is TGTGCCAGTAGCCTCCGTCGGACAGTTAATGAAAAACTGTTTTTT. Encoded protein: CASSLRRTVNEKLFF.